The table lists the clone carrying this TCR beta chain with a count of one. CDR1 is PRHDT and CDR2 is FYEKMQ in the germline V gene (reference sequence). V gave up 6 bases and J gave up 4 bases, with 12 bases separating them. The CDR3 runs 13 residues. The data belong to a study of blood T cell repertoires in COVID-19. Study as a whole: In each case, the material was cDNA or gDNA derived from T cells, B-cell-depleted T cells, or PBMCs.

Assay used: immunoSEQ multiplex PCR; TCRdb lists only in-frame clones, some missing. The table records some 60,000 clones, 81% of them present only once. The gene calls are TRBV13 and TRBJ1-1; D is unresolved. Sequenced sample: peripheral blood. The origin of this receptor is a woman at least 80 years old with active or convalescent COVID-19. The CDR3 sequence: CASSKAEGTEAFF. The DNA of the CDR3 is TGTGCCAGCAGTAAAGCAGAGGGCACTGAAGCTTTCTTT.